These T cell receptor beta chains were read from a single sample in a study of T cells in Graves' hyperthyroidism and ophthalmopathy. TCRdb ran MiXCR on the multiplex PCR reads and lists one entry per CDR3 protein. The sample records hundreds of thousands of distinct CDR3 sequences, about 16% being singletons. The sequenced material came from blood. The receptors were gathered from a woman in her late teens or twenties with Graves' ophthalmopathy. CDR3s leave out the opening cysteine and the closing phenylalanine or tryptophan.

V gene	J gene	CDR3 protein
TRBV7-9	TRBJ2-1	ASSLPGQGAYNEQF
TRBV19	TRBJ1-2	ASYGDRGLKFNYGYT
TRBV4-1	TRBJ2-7	ASSSPAQGAYEQY
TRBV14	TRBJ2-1	ASSLDEQWVYNEQF
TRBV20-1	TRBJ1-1	SAPGRGNTEAF
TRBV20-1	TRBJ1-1	SALGHMNTEAF
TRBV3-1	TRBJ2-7	ASSPRRTSGGTYEQY
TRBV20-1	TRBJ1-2	SARNMGNNYGYT
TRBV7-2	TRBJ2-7	ASSQWTGLVYEQY
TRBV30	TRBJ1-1	AWSSGPRRGAKAF
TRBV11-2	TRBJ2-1	ASSSGTSGRIFYNEQF
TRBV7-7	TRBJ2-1	ASSLGRPGGEQF
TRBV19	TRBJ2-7	ASSTRRQGPSYEQY
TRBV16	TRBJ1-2	ASSQDRGFLYGYT
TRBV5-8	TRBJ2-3	ASSPSGGGGDTQY
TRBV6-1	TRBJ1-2	ASRTNRDYGYT
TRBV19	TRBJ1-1	ASSPHYGRDTEAF